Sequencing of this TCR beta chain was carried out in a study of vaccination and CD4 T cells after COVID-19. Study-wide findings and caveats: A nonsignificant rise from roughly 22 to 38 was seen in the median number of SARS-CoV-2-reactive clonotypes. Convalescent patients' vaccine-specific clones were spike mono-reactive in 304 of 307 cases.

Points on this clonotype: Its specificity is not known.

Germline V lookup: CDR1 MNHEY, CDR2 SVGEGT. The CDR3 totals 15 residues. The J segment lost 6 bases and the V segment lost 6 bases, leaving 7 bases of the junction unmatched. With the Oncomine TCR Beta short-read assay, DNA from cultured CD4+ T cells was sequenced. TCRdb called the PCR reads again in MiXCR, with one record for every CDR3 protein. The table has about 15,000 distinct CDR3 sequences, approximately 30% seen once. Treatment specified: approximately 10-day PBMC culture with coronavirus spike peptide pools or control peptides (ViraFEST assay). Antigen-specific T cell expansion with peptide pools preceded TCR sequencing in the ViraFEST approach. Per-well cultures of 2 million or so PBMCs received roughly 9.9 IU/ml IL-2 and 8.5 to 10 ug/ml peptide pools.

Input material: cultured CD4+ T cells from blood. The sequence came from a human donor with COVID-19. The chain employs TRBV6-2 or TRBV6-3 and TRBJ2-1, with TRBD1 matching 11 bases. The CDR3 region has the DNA TGTGCCAGCAGAGGGGGGGGACAGGGGGTCAATGAGCAGTTCTTC. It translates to CASRGGGQGVNEQFF.